Detailed here is one TCR beta chain. Antigen specificity is unknown. CDR3 length: 11 residues. Germline CDR1 reads WNHNN; CDR2 reads SYGVQD (reference sequence). V was cut by 3 bases and J by 12 bases, with 9 bases left in between. The data derive from a study of CD8 T cells in ankylosing spondylitis. Study-wide results and caveats: Significantly higher representation of disease-linked clones was reported for matched ankylosing spondylitis synovial fluid. Past research had described some motif variants in reactive arthritis synovial fluid and blood. What seemed typical of ankylosing spondylitis blood was a TCR beta motif built from roughly eight highly homologous variants.

MiXCR, applied by TCRdb to the 5' RACE reads, yields one record per CDR3 protein. The table lists fewer than 250,000 distinct CDR3 sequences, over 9.5% of them singletons, with around 3% in the top ten. Input material: blood, either unsorted or a sorted T cell fraction (not recorded which). The chain links TRBV10-1 to TRBJ2-1, with D possibly TRBD1 on 6 matching bases. The sequence was collected from a male donor with ankylosing spondylitis or in good health (not recorded which). CDR3 in amino acids: CASSDGGRQFF. CDR3 DNA sequence: TGCGCCAGCAGTGATGGGGGCAGGCAGTTCTTC.